This T cell receptor (beta chain) was recovered during a study of CD8 T cells in Susac syndrome. Study-level background: Susac syndrome patients were untreated, on corticosteroids with some adding intravenous immunoglobulin, or on intravenous immunoglobulin only. General study points: TCR sequencing and HLA analysis covered a relatively small number of individuals.

With respect to this clonotype: Its specificity is unknown.

TEMRA cells underwent FACS enrichment and CD8+ and CD4+ T cells underwent negative isolation. When the RNA was reverse transcribed, random hexamers were used with an input of about 0.5 to 1 ug. A multiplex approach, immunoSEQ multiplex PCR, amplified TCR beta CDR3 across 54 Vbeta and 13 Jbeta. TCRdb processed the immunoSEQ multiplex PCR reads anew with MiXCR; each CDR3 protein has one entry. The sample gives fewer than 140,000 distinct CDR3 sequences, roughly 94% of which show up once; about 0.42% is in the top ten. Germline loops: CDR1 SEHNR, CDR2 FQNEAQ (reference sequence). CDR3 length: 15 amino acids. The ends were cut back, 5 bases at V and 5 bases at J, with 19 bases in the middle.

The receptor was isolated from a human donor with Susac syndrome. V usage is TRBV7-9 and J usage is TRBJ2-7; weak D call: TRBD2 (6 bases). Sequenced material: CD8+ T cells from PBMCs. CDR3 DNA sequence: TGTGCCAGCAGCCGACCTCCCGGGAGAGCCGACGAGCAGTACTTC. Protein: CASSRPPGRADEQYF.